This T cell receptor beta chain was identified during a study of T cell responses to AZD1222 COVID-19 vaccine. This clone was counted a single time. No antigen is known for it. Other DNA variants within this sample encode the same CDR3. Overall study results and limits: Nearly half of unique spike-specific TCRs reportedly avoided B.1.351 and B.1.1.7 mutated regions. Researchers took repertoire samples only after the peak T cell response had come. There were mostly white British donors and more females than males, and clonal diversity was possibly underestimated.

The CDR3 covers 11 residues. Germline-derived CDR1 and CDR2 are LGHDT and YNNKEL (reference sequence). The V and J ends lost 1 base and 4 bases respectively, with 1 base between them. Method: immunoSEQ multiplex PCR; TCRdb's copy keeps in-frame clones and lacks some. The sample gives some 110,000 clones, 89% of which show up once; roughly 4.2% is in the top ten. Sample: peripheral blood, taken on day 0 of AZD1222 vaccination. This receptor was taken from an adult in good health. The rearrangement joins TRBV3-1 (or the pseudogene TRBV3-2) to TRBJ1-2; D remains unclear. The CDR3 DNA reads TGTGCCAGCAGCCAAGCCTATGGCTACACCTTC. Residues: CASSQAYGYTF.